The sequence of this TCR beta chain was determined in a study of blood T cell repertoires in COVID-19. V gave up 5 bases and J gave up 2 bases, with 14 bases separating them. Germline lookup yields CDR1 LNHDA and CDR2 SQIVND (reference sequence). The CDR3 loop spans 15 amino acids. Sequencing used immunoSEQ multiplex PCR; TCRdb keeps in-frame clones, though not all of them. The table records 220,000 or so clones, roughly 84% of them present only once. The cohort comprised adults aged about 18 to 90 years residing in under 30 US areas. Input material: PBMCs or T cells enriched from blood (not recorded which). The receptor was isolated from a woman aged 35 to 49 who had recovered from COVID-19. The chain employs TRBV19 and TRBJ2-3; D might be TRBD2 (5 bases). CDR3 in amino acids: CASSLLRGSTDTQYF. CDR3 DNA: TGTGCCAGTAGTCTCTTACGGGGTTCCACAGATACGCAGTATTTT.